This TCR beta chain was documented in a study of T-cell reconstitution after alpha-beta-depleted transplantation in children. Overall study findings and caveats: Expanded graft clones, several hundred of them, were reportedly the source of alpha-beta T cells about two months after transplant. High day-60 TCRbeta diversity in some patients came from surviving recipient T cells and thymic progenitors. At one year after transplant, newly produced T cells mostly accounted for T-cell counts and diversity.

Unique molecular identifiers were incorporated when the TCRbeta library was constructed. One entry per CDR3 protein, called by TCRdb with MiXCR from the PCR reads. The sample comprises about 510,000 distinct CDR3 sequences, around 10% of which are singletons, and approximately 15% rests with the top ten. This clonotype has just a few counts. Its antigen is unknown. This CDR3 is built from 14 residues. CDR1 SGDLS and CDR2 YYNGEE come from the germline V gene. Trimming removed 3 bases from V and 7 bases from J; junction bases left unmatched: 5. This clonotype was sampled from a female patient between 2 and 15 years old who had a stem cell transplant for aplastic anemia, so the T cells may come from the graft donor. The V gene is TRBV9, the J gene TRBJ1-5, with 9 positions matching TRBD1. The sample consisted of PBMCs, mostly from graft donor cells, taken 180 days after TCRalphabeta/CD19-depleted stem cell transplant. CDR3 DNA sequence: TGTGCCAGCAGCGAAACAGGGGGCGGGCAGCCCCAGCATTTT. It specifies CASSETGGGQPQHF.